This T cell receptor (beta chain) was sequenced in a study of cytomegalovirus exposure and HLA in healthy donors. Across the whole study: Earlier, some 180 million T cells were analyzed, and approximately 110 million unique TCR beta sequences were found among them.

Regarding the study as a whole: Rare sequences made up most TCRs, while some public TCRs were found in many donors. One variant, a missense change in DCLRE1C, was linked in a later analysis to TCR beta V- and J-gene trimming. From TCR beta sequences, most subjects' HLA-A and HLA-B alleles were reportedly predicted accurately.

V was trimmed by 4 bases and J by 7 bases, leaving 19 bases between them. The CDR3 length is 15 residues. Per germline, CDR1 PRHDT and CDR2 FYEKMQ (reference sequence). A multiplex PCR was run with 60 Vbeta primers and 13 Jbeta primers. Produced via immunoSEQ multiplex PCR; TCRdb's table is partial and in-frame only. The sample has approximately 110,000 clones, more than 60% seen once; the top ten hold approximately 5.3%. Notes on this clone: As yet, its antigen is unknown.

The rearrangement links TRBV13 to TRBJ2-5; D possibly corresponds to TRBD2 (5 bases). Sequencing input: PBMCs. The receptor comes from a female donor in good health and CMV-seropositive. CDR3 bases: TGTGCCAGCAGCTCCCACGGACGGGGAGAGAGGACCCAGTACTTC. Residues: CASSSHGRGERTQYF.